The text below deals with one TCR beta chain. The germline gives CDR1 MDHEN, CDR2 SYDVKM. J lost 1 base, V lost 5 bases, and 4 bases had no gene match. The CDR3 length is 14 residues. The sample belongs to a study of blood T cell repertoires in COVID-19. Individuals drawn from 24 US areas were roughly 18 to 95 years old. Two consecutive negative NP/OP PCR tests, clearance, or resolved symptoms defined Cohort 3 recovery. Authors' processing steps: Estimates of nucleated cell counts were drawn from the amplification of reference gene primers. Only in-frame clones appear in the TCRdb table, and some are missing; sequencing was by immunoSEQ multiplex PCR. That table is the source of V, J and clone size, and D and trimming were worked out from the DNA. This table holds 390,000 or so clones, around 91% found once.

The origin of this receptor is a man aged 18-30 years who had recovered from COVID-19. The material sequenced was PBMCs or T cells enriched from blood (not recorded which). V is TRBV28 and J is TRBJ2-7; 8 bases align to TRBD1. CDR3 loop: CASSPYRGSYEQYF. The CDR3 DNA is TGTGCCAGCAGTCCATACAGGGGGTCCTACGAGCAGTACTTC.